Here is one TCR beta chain with its context. This sample was included in a study of patients and donors after allogeneic stem cell transplantation. TCRdb independently ran MiXCR on the RT-PCR reads; one entry per CDR3 protein. The profile covers approximately 200,000 distinct CDR3 sequences, with roughly two fifths appearing a single time and about 9.9% taken by the ten largest. Germline assignment: CDR1 DFQATT and CDR2 SNEGSKA (reference sequence). V lost 1 base and J lost 4, with 8 bases in between. This CDR3 comprises 13 residues. The rearrangement joins TRBV20-1 to TRBJ1-5; D uncertain. The source of this sequence is a human donor who was either an allogeneic HSCT recipient or a stem cell or donor lymphocyte infusion donor (not recorded which). It is not recorded whose cells these are; they may come from a transplant donor. The specimen was blood, either unsorted or a sorted T cell fraction (not recorded which). The chain's CDR3 is CSARADVNQPQHF. The CDR3 coding sequence is TGCAGTGCTAGAGCAGATGTGAATCAGCCCCAGCATTTT.